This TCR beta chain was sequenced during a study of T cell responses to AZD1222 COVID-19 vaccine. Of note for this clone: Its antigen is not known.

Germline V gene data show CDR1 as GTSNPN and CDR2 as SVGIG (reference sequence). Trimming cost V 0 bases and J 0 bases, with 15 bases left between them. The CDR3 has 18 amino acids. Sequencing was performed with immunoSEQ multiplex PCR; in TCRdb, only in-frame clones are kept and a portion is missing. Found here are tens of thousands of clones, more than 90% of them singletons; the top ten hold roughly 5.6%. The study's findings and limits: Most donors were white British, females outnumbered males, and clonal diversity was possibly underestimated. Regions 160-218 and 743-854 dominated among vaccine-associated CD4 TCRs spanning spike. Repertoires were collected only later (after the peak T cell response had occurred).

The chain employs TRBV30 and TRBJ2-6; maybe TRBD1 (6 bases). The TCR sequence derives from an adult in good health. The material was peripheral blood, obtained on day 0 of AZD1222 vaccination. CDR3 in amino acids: CAWSVTLRGSSGANVLTF. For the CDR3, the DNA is TGTGCCTGGAGTGTCACTTTGAGGGGGAGCTCTGGGGCCAACGTCCTGACTTTC.